These 27 T cell receptor beta chains were all obtained from the same sample, sequenced in a study of T cells in women clearing cervical HPV infection. The data were produced by immunoSEQ multiplex PCR, yet TCRdb's version contains in-frame clones alone and is incomplete. Here the sample table reports under 20,000 clones. Sequencing was performed on blood buffy coat. These receptors were collected from a woman between 18 and 75 years old with a cervical HPV16 infection that either progressed to CIN3+ or cleared (not recorded which).

By frequency, this clone registers medium-sized. Read sequence stops 3 residues before the CDR3 end, and the germline J gene provides the missing end. The chain uses TRBV14 and TRBJ2-7, with D perhaps matching TRBD2 (7 bases). Germline CDR1 reads SGHDN; CDR2 reads FVKESK. V lost 4 bases and J 4 bases, leaving 17 bases between the germline ends. CDR3 length equals 15 residues. The sequenced part of the CDR3 DNA is TGTGCCAGCAGCCCCCAAATGGCGGGGGCGTACGAG. This translates into CASSPQMAGAYE. The full CDR3 protein is CASSPQMAGAYEQYF. Looking up the rest from reference TRBV14 and TRBJ2-7 gives the full variable domain: EAGVTQFPSHSVIEKGQTVTLRCDPISGHDNLYWYRRVMGKEIKFLLHFVKESKQDESGMPNNRFLAERTGGTYSTLKVQPAELEDSGVYFCASSPQMAGAYEQYFGPGTRLTVT.

Comments on this clone: The read stops 3 residues short of the end of the CDR3; the missing end is completed from the germline J gene. The chain employs TRBV20-1 and TRBJ2-3, with D perhaps matching TRBD1 (6 bases). Germline CDR1 DFQATT, CDR2 SNEGSKA (reference sequence). The CDR3 is made up of 14 amino acids. Trimming took off 5 bases at V and 4 bases at J, with 16 bases between the two ends. The CDR3 bases that were read are TGCAGTGCTCACAGGGTACAACTTTCAGATACG. Protein product: CSAHRVQLSDT. Given in full, the CDR3 is CSAHRVQLSDTQYF.

The sequenced part of the CDR3 DNA is TGCGCCAGCATCCCCACCGGAGGGAGCACAGATACG. It specifies CASIPTGGSTDT. The whole CDR3 is CASIPTGGSTDTQYF. The genes are TRBV5-1 and TRBJ2-3; a weak D match, TRBD2 (6 bases). The sequence runs out 3 residues before the end of the CDR3; the remainder is reconstructed from the germline J gene. Trimming left V 6 bases short and J 0 bases short, with 14 bases between. CDR3 length equals 15 residues. CDR1 is SGHRS, CDR2 YFSETQ, per germline.

Notes on this clone: Read coverage stops 3 residues before the CDR3 terminus; the germline J gene supplies the remainder. The chain joins TRBV5-1 to TRBJ2-5, with 8 bases fitting TRBD2. The V and J ends lost 0 bases and 0 bases, in that order; junction bases with no gene match: 7. The germline gives CDR1 SGHRS, CDR2 YFSETQ. The CDR3 length is 17 residues. CDR3 DNA (partial): TGCGCCAGCAGCTTGGACAGTAGCGGGGTGAACCAAGAGACC. Residues: CASSLDSSGVNQET. The CDR3, in full, reads CASSLDSSGVNQETQYF. Using reference TRBV5-1 and TRBJ2-5 for the parts outside the CDR3, the full variable domain is KAGVTQTPRYLIKTRGQQVTLSCSPISGHRSVSWYQQTPGQGLQFLFEYFSETQRNKGNFPGRFSGRQFSNSRSEMNVSTLELGDSALYLCASSLDSSGVNQETQYFGPGTRLLVL.

Judged by frequency, this clone is medium-sized. The read ends 3 residues shy of where the CDR3 ends; the end is completed using the germline J gene. The chain joins TRBV6-2 or TRBV6-3 to TRBJ2-3; no clear D gene. Germline CDR1 is MNHEY and CDR2 is SVGEGT. Deletions cut 5 bases from V and 4 bases from J, with 7 bases between. The CDR3 has 12 residues. The sequenced CDR3 bases are TGTGCCAGCAGTCTGACTTCAGATACG. It codes for CASSLTSDT. The complete CDR3 reads CASSLTSDTQYF.

Incomplete CDR3 DNA: TGTGCCAGCAGAGAGGGACAGGGAAACTATGGC. Protein: CASREGQGNYG. The whole CDR3 sequence is CASREGQGNYGYTF. The gene calls are TRBV12-3 or TRBV12-4 and TRBJ1-2, with 9 bases fitting TRBD1. Coverage ceases 3 residues before the CDR3 finishes, and the germline J gene fills in the end. V trimming: 6 bases; J trimming: 2 bases; junction bases outside the gene matches: 4. CDR3 length: 14 amino acids.

The sequenced CDR3 bases are TGCAGTGCTAGCCGGCCCGGACAGGACATCTATGGC. This codes for CSASRPGQDIYG. The whole CDR3 sequence reads CSASRPGQDIYGYTF. The rearrangement joins TRBV20-1 to TRBJ1-2, with TRBD1 identical over 7 bases. The missing CDR3 end, 3 residues past where the read stops, is filled in from the germline J gene. The CDR3 consists of 15 residues. V was clipped by 3 bases and J by 4 bases; unmatched bases: 11. Germline loops: CDR1 DFQATT, CDR2 SNEGSKA (reference sequence).

The CDR3 region is CASSLTGGSYNEQFF. CDR3 DNA, as far as it was read: TGTGCCAGCAGCTTGACGGGGGGCTCCTACAATGAG. The chain links TRBV7-2 to TRBJ2-1; 7 bases map to TRBD2. Coverage ceases 3 residues before the CDR3 finishes, and the germline J gene fills in the end. The CDR3 contains 15 residues. The V and J ends lost 3 bases and 0 bases, in that order; junction bases with no gene match: 2. Per the germline V gene, CDR1 is SGHTA and CDR2 is FQGNSA. The full variable domain, its missing parts supplied by reference TRBV7-2 and TRBJ2-1, is GAGVSQSPSNKVTEKGKDVELRCDPISGHTALYWYRQSLGQGLEFLIYFQGNSAPDKSGLPSDRFSAERTGGSVSTLTIQRTQQEDSAVYLCASSLTGGSYNEQFFGPGTRLTVL.

As regards this clone: The CDR3 end falls 3 residues outside the read, so it is completed with the germline J gene. V is TRBV18 and J is TRBJ2-2, with 10 bases identical to TRBD1. V shed 6 bases and J 6 bases; nucleotides not matched to a gene: 10. From germline, CDR1 is KGHSH and CDR2 LQKENI. The CDR3 is 16 amino acids. The sequenced part of the CDR3 DNA is TGTGCCAGCTCCCCTTCCAGACAGGGGGCTTCCGGGGAG. Translating it yields CASSPSRQGASGE. Given in full, the CDR3 is CASSPSRQGASGELFF.

Details on this clone: The CDR3 is cut off 3 residues early in the read; its end comes from the germline J gene. V is TRBV2 and J is TRBJ2-7, with TRBD1 matching over 8 bases. With V trimmed by 7 bases and J by 2 bases, 10 bases remained unmatched. Per germline, CDR1 SNHLY and CDR2 FYNNEI. The CDR3 extends over 15 amino acids. The sequenced part of the CDR3 DNA is TGTGCCAGCATGCCCGAAAGGACAGGGACCTACGAG. This sequence encodes CASMPERTGTYE. The entire CDR3 reads CASMPERTGTYEQYF.

According to its frequency, this clone is medium-sized (0.01 to 0.1%). Coverage ceases 3 residues before the CDR3 finishes, and the germline J gene fills in the end. The chain couples TRBV18 to TRBJ2-7; D gene uncertain. The CDR3 spans 14 residues. The germline V gene encodes CDR1 KGHSH and CDR2 LQKENI. V lost 3 bases to trimming and J lost 4 bases, with 13 bases between them. The covered CDR3 bases are TGTGCCAGCTCACCTCAGTATGTAATTTACGAG. This encodes CASSPQYVIYE. The complete CDR3 protein is CASSPQYVIYEQYF.

Comments on this clone: The CDR3 end is not reached by the read, which stops 3 residues before it; the germline J gene fills it in. V is TRBV20-1 and J is TRBJ2-2; 8 nucleotides line up with TRBD2. J was trimmed by 4 bases and V by 5 bases; bases with no gene match: 9. The CDR3 consists of 15 residues. Germline V CDR1 and CDR2: DFQATT, SNEGSKA (reference sequence). The covered CDR3 bases are TGCAGTGCTTACCGGGGGGGAAAGCTCACCGGGGAG. It translates to CSAYRGGKLTGE. The complete CDR3 protein is CSAYRGGKLTGELFF.

A word on this clone: The read ends 3 residues early relative to the CDR3; the germline J gene fills the gap. The rearrangement joins TRBV10-3 to TRBJ2-1, with 10 bases that match TRBD2. Looked up from germline, CDR1 is ENHRY and CDR2 is SYGVKD. The ends lost 9 bases at V and 6 bases at J; junction bases unmatched: 8. CDR3 length: 14 amino acids. The CDR3: CAISGGIGTNEQFF. The covered CDR3 bases are TGTGCCATTAGCGGGGGGATCGGTACCAATGAG.

For this clone: The read ends 3 residues shy of where the CDR3 ends; the end is completed using the germline J gene. This sequence joins TRBV20-1 and TRBJ1-4; TRBD1 matches 10 bases. The germline V gene has CDR1 DFQATT and CDR2 SNEGSKA (reference sequence). There are 15 residues in the CDR3. J lost 5 bases, V lost 3 bases, and 6 bases had no gene match. Here the CDR3 reads CSASRQGAINEKLFF. The DNA read from the CDR3 is TGCAGTGCTAGTAGACAGGGGGCCATAAATGAAAAA.

In regard to this clone: The read stops 3 residues short of the end of the CDR3; the missing end is completed from the germline J gene. This chain uses TRBV5-6 with TRBJ2-7, with 9 bases identical to TRBD1. The germline V gene has CDR1 SGHDT and CDR2 YYEEEE. The CDR3 runs to 14 residues. V shed 0 bases and J 6 bases; nucleotides not matched to a gene: 4. CDR3 bases read: TGTGCCAGCAGCTTGGGACAGGGGGTTGGCGAG. Translating gives CASSLGQGVGE. The CDR3 reads in full as CASSLGQGVGEQYF.

With regard to this clone: Read coverage stops 3 residues before the CDR3 terminus; the germline J gene supplies the remainder. The rearrangement joins TRBV18 to TRBJ2-7; tentatively, D is TRBD1 or TRBD2 (5 bases each). Trimming took 1 base from V and 3 from J, leaving 16 bases between them. CDR3 size: 16 residues. Germline V gives CDR1 KGHSH, CDR2 LQKENI. Incomplete CDR3 DNA: TGTGCCAGCTCACCACAGGTCGCCCGAGGGGTCTACGAG. Translating it yields CASSPQVARGVYE. The full CDR3 protein is CASSPQVARGVYEQYF.

To note about this clone: The CDR3 end lies 3 residues beyond the end of the read and is filled in from the germline J gene. The chain joins TRBV5-1 to TRBJ1-1, with D possibly TRBD1 on 5 matching bases. Germline CDR1 and CDR2: SGHRS and YFSETQ. The CDR3 sequence is 14 residues long. Trimming took 2 bases from V and 2 from J, leaving 10 bases between them. The CDR3 sequence is CASSFLDSNTEAFF. CDR3 DNA (partial): TGCGCCAGCAGCTTCTTAGACAGTAACACTGAA.

In the case of this clone: The read gets to within 3 residues of the CDR3 end, and the germline J gene fills in the rest. This chain links TRBV30 with TRBJ2-3; TRBD2 is a possible D gene (5 bases). Trimming left V 3 bases short and J 1 base short, with 14 bases between. There are 15 residues in the CDR3. Per the germline V gene, CDR1 is GTSNPN and CDR2 is SVGIG (reference sequence). CDR3 loop: CAWSADSSGTDTQYF. Incomplete CDR3 DNA: TGTGCCTGGAGCGCGGACTCCTCGGGCACAGATACG.

A note on this clone: The read ends 3 residues before the CDR3 terminus; that terminus is restored from the germline J gene. The rearrangement joins TRBV5-1 to TRBJ2-1, with D maybe TRBD2 (7 bases). CDR3 length: 15 amino acids. Per germline, CDR1 SGHRS and CDR2 YFSETQ. V was trimmed by 6 bases and J by 6 bases, leaving 19 bases between them. The sequenced CDR3 bases are TGCGCCAGCACCTCGGCGGGGGCAGTCGGCAATGAG. Amino acids: CASTSAGAVGNE. The entire CDR3 protein is CASTSAGAVGNEQFF.

About this clone: Read coverage stops 3 residues before the CDR3 terminus; the germline J gene supplies the remainder. The chain has TRBV30 and TRBJ1-2; D unresolved. From germline, CDR1 is GTSNPN and CDR2 SVGIG (reference sequence). The length of the CDR3 is 13 residues. CDR3: CAWSAEGSHRYTF. CDR3 bases read: TGTGCCTGGAGTGCCGAAGGGTCTCATCGC.

In regard to this clone: The read stops 3 residues short of the end of the CDR3; the missing end is completed from the germline J gene. This rearrangement joins TRBV29-1 to TRBJ1-5; the D gene is possibly TRBD1 (6 bases). V lost 5 bases and J lost 5, with 16 bases in between. Germline V gene lookup returns CDR1 SQVTM and CDR2 ANQGSEA. The CDR3 is made up of 14 amino acids. The CDR3 reads CSVSQGLGYQPQHF. The covered CDR3 bases are TGCAGCGTTAGTCAGGGGCTAGGTTATCAGCCC.

Its frequency marks this clone as medium-sized. The read falls 3 residues short of the CDR3 end, and the missing part is taken from the germline J gene. This chain uses TRBV4-2 with TRBJ2-3; 7 positions match TRBD2. The CDR3 extends over 20 amino acids. CDR1 and CDR2 from the germline V gene are LGHNA and YNFKEQ. The V segment lost 4 bases and the J segment 0 bases; nucleotides outside the gene matches: 19. The CDR3: CASSPRLLSSGATSTDTQYF. The sequenced part of the CDR3 DNA is TGTGCCAGCAGCCCCCGTCTTCTTTCGAGCGGGGCCACAAGCACAGATACG.

As for this clone: The read ends 3 residues before the CDR3 terminus; that terminus is restored from the germline J gene. This rearrangement joins TRBV5-1 to TRBJ2-7, with 7 bases fitting TRBD1. With 0 bases clipped from V and 5 bases from J, the junction kept 5 bases outside the gene matches. The CDR3 sequence is 14 residues long. Germline V gene lookup returns CDR1 SGHRS and CDR2 YFSETQ. The CDR3 loop is CASSLGGTGDEQYF. The CDR3 DNA, read in part, is TGCGCCAGCAGCTTGGGGGGTACAGGGGACGAG.

Turning to this clone: The read stops 3 residues short of the end of the CDR3; the missing end is completed from the germline J gene. The chain combines TRBV20-1 with TRBJ2-1, with 13 bases identical to TRBD2. The length of the CDR3 is 18 residues. Germline-derived CDR1 and CDR2 are DFQATT and SNEGSKA (reference sequence). The ends lost 0 bases at V and 4 bases at J; junction bases unmatched: 9. Partial CDR3 DNA: TGCAGTGCTAGAGATAAGACTAGCGGGGGGACAAATTACAATGAG. It is translated as CSARDKTSGGTNYNE. The full CDR3 is CSARDKTSGGTNYNEQFF.

CDR3 bases read: TGTGCCAGCTCACCACCTCGAGCCCAAGCGCAGGGGGCGACAGATACG. Its translation is CASSPPRAQAQGATDT. The whole CDR3 region reads CASSPPRAQAQGATDTQYF. The rearrangement links TRBV18 to TRBJ2-3; 8 bases are shared with TRBD1. The CDR3 end falls 3 residues outside the read, so it is completed with the germline J gene. The CDR3 runs to 19 residues. The J segment lost 3 bases and the V segment lost 0 bases, leaving 14 bases of the junction unmatched. Germline V gene data show CDR1 as KGHSH and CDR2 as LQKENI.

With regard to this clone: The read is 3 residues too short to cover the CDR3 end, so that end is filled in from the germline J gene. The chain is built from TRBV30 and TRBJ1-5; D not certain. CDR1 is GTSNPN and CDR2 is SVGIG in the germline V gene (reference sequence). The ends were cut back, 1 base at V and 3 bases at J, with 13 bases in the middle. The CDR3 has 15 residues. CDR3 sequence: CAWSANGLNNQPQHF. The sequenced CDR3 bases are TGTGCCTGGAGTGCGAATGGACTGAACAATCAGCCC.

About this clone: Read sequence stops 3 residues before the CDR3 end, and the germline J gene provides the missing end. The rearrangement links TRBV20-1 to TRBJ1-3, with D possibly matching TRBD1 (6 bases). V gave up 5 bases and J gave up 1 base, with 12 bases separating them. The CDR3 is 14 amino acids. Looked up from germline, CDR1 is DFQATT and CDR2 is SNEGSKA (reference sequence). Here the CDR3 reads CSAEDRRSGNTIYF. The sequenced CDR3 bases are TGCAGTGCTGAAGACAGGAGATCTGGAAACACC.